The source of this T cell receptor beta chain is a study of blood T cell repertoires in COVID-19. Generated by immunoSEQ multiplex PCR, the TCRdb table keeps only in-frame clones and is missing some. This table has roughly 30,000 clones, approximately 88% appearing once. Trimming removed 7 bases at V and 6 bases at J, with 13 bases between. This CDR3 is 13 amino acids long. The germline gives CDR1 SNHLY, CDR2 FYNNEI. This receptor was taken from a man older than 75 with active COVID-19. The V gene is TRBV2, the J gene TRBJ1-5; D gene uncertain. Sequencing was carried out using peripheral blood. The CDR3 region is CASTPDGVQPQHF. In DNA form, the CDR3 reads TGTGCCAGCACCCCAGACGGGGTTCAGCCCCAGCATTTT.